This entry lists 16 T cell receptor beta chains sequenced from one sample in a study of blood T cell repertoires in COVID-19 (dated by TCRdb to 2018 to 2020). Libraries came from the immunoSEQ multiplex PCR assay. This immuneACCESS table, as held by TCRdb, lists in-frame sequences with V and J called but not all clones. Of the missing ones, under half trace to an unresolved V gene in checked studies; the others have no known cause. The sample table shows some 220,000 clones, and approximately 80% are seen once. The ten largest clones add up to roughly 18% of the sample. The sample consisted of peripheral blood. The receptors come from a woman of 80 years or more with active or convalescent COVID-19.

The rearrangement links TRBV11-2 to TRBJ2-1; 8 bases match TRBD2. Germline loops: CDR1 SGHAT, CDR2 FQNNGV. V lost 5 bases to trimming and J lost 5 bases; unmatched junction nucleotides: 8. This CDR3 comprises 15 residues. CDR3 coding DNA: TGTGCCAGCAGCCCCCATCTAGCGGGCAACAATGAGCAGTTCTTC. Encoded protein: CASSPHLAGNNEQFF.

The CDR3 loop is CASSPRTGGPSESNEQFF. The CDR3 nucleotides read TGTGCCAGCAGCCCACGGACAGGGGGACCTTCGGAGAGCAATGAGCAGTTCTTC. The chain recombines TRBV7-2 with TRBJ2-1; 10 positions match TRBD1. CDR1 and CDR2 from the germline V gene are SGHTA and FQGNSA. There are 18 residues in the CDR3. The trim removed 5 bases at V and 6 bases at J, leaving 16 bases unmatched.

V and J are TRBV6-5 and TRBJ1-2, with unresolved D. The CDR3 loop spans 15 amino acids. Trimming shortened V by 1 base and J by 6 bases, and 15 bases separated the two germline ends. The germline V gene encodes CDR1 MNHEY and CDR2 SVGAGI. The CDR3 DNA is TGTGCCAGCAGTTACTACGGGGTCGATGAGGATGGCTACACCTTC. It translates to CASSYYGVDEDGYTF.

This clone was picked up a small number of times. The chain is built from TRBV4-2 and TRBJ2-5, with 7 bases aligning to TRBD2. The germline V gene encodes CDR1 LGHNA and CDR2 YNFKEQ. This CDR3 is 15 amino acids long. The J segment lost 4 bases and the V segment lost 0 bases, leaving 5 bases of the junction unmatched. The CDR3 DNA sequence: TGTGCCAGCAGCCAAGAGACTAGCTCGGTAGAGACCCAGTACTTC. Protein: CASSQETSSVETQYF.

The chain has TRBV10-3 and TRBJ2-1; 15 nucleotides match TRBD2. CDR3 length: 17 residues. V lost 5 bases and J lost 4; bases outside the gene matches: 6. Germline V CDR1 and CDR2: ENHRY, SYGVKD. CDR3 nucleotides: TGTGCCATCAGTAACGGACTAGCGGGAGGGAAATACAATGAGCAGTTCTTC. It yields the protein CAISNGLAGGKYNEQFF.

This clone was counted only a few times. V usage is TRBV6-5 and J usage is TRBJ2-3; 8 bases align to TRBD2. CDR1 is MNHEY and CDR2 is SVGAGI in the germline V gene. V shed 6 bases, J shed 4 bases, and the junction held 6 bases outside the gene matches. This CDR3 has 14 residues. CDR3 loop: CASRIGLAADTQYF. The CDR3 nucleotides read TGTGCCAGCAGAATAGGACTAGCAGCAGATACGCAGTATTTT.

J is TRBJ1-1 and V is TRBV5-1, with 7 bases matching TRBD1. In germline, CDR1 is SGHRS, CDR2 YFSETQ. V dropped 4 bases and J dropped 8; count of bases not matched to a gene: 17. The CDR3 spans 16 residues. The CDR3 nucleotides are TGCGCCAGCAGCAAACAGGGACAGACGGCAGTAGAGGAAGCTTTCTTT. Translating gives CASSKQGQTAVEEAFF. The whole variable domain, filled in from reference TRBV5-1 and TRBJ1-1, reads KAGVTQTPRYLIKTRGQQVTLSCSPISGHRSVSWYQQTPGQGLQFLFEYFSETQRNKGNFPGRFSGRQFSNSRSEMNVSTLELGDSALYLCASSKQGQTAVEEAFFGQGTRLTVV.

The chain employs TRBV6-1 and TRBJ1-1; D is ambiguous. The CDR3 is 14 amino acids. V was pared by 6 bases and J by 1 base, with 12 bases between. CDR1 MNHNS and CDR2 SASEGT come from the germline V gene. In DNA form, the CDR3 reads TGTGCCAGCAGCCACGTAACAAAGAACACTGAAGCTTTCTTT. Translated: CASSHVTKNTEAFF.

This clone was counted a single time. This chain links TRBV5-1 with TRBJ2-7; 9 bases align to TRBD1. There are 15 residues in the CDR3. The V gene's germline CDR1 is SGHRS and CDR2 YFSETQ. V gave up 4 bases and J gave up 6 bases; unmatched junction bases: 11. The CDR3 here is CASSPGQGLTLEQYF. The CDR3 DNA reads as TGCGCCAGCAGCCCGGGACAGGGTCTTACCCTCGAGCAGTACTTC.

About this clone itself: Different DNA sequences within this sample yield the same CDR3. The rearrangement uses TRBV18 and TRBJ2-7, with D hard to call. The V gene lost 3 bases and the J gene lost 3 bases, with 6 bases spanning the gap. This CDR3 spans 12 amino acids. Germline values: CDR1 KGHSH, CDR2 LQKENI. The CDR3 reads CASSPSSYEQYF. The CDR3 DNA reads TGTGCCAGCTCACCTAGCAGCTACGAGCAGTACTTC.

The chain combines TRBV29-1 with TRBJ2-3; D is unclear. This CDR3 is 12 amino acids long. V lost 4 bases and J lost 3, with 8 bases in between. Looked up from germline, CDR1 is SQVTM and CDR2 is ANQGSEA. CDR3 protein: CSVAPETDTQYF. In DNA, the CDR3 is TGCAGCGTTGCTCCAGAAACAGATACGCAGTATTTT.

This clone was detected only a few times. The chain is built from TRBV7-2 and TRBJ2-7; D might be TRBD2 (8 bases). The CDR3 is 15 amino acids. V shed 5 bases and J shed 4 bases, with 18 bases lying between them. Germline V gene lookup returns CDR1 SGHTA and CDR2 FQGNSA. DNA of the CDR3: TGTGCCAGCAGCCCCGAGGGGGCGGGAGGTTACGAGCAGTACTTC. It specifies CASSPEGAGGYEQYF. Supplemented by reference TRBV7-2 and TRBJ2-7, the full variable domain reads GAGVSQSPSNKVTEKGKDVELRCDPISGHTALYWYRQSLGQGLEFLIYFQGNSAPDKSGLPSDRFSAERTGGSVSTLTIQRTQQEDSAVYLCASSPEGAGGYEQYFGPGTRLTVT.

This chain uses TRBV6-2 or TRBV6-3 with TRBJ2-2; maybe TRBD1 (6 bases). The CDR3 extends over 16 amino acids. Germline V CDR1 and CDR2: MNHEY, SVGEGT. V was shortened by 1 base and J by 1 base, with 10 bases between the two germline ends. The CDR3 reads CASSYLQGRNTGELFF. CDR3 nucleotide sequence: TGTGCCAGCAGTTACTTACAGGGAAGGAACACCGGGGAGCTGTTTTTT.

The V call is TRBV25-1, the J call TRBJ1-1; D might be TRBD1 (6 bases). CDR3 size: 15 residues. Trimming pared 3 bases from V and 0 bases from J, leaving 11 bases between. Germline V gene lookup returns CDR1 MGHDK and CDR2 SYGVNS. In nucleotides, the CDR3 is TGTGCCAGCAGTGAGGGACACGGCATGAACACTGAAGCTTTCTTT. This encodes CASSEGHGMNTEAFF.

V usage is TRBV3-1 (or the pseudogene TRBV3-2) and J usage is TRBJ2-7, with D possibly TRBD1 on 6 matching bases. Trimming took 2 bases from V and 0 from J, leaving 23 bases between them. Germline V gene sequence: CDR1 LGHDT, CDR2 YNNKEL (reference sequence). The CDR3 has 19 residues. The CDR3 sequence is CASSQNGLLGRGYSYEQYF. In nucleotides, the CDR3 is TGTGCCAGCAGCCAAAATGGGCTGTTGGGCAGGGGATACTCCTACGAGCAGTACTTC.

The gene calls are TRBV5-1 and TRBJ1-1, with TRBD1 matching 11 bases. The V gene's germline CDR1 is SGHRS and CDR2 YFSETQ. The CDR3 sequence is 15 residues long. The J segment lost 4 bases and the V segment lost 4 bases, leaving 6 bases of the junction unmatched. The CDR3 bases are TGCGCCAGCAGCCCCGGACAGGGGGCGTTCACTGAAGCTTTCTTT. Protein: CASSPGQGAFTEAFF.